This T cell receptor beta chain was identified in a study of breast tumors, draining lymph nodes, adjacent tissues (TCRdb year 2016). With respect to the entire study: Breast cancer patients provided tumor, adjacent nontumor tissue and axillary lymph nodes, and the study compared the TCR beta repertoires across these three sources. The study was designed to assess the relationships and possible T-cell exchange between tumor, surrounding tissue and draining lymph node repertoires in human breast cancer.

These reads were obtained on an Illumina HiSeq 2000. Multiplex PCR amplification was used to generate the TCR beta chain libraries. The amplified TCR beta chain products were analyzed by high-throughput sequencing. The public sequencing data were trimmed at Q25 with fastp and processed into clonotypes with MiXCR by TCRdb, which kept only in-frame beta chains. A single entry per CDR3 protein holds the most common genes and DNA from its merged rows. Here the sample has tens of thousands of distinct CDR3 sequences; under 25% occur a single time. The ten top clones hold about 8% of the sample. CDR1 is given as SGHDT and CDR2 as YYEEEE, both from the germline V gene. The CDR3, from cysteine to phenylalanine, totals 15 residues. Of the read, only the CDR3 DNA is kept; its 45 bases are in frame from base 1. V drops 4 bases and J drops 0 bases, leaving 11 bases in between. This clonotype showed up just a few times. No antigen is known for it. It has no much larger one-base neighbor in the sample; base qualities were not kept.

General conclusions and limits of the study: The conclusion that tumor T cells originate in lymph nodes was framed as consistent with a hypothesis rather than directly demonstrated. Tumor and nontumor tissue repertoires were found to be significantly more similar in luminal-like than in basal-like breast cancer. A scenario in which most tumor T cells derive from the lymph node and then expand within tumor tissue was judged to be consistent with the data. Tumor T-cell repertoires showed less diversity than lymph node repertoires and more diversity than nontumor tissue repertoires, and tumor T-cell repertoires showed preferential V and J gene usage.

The origin of this receptor is a female donor with breast cancer. Some clones in this sample may be carry-over from other donors' samples. Sequencing used breast tumor tissue. The sequence is built from TRBV5-6 and TRBJ2-1; matching of 5 bases hints at TRBD2 as the D gene. The CDR3: CASSPEGGSYNEQFF. The DNA sequence is as follows: TGTGCCAGCAGCCCCGAAGGAGGCTCCTACAATGAGCAGTTCTTC.